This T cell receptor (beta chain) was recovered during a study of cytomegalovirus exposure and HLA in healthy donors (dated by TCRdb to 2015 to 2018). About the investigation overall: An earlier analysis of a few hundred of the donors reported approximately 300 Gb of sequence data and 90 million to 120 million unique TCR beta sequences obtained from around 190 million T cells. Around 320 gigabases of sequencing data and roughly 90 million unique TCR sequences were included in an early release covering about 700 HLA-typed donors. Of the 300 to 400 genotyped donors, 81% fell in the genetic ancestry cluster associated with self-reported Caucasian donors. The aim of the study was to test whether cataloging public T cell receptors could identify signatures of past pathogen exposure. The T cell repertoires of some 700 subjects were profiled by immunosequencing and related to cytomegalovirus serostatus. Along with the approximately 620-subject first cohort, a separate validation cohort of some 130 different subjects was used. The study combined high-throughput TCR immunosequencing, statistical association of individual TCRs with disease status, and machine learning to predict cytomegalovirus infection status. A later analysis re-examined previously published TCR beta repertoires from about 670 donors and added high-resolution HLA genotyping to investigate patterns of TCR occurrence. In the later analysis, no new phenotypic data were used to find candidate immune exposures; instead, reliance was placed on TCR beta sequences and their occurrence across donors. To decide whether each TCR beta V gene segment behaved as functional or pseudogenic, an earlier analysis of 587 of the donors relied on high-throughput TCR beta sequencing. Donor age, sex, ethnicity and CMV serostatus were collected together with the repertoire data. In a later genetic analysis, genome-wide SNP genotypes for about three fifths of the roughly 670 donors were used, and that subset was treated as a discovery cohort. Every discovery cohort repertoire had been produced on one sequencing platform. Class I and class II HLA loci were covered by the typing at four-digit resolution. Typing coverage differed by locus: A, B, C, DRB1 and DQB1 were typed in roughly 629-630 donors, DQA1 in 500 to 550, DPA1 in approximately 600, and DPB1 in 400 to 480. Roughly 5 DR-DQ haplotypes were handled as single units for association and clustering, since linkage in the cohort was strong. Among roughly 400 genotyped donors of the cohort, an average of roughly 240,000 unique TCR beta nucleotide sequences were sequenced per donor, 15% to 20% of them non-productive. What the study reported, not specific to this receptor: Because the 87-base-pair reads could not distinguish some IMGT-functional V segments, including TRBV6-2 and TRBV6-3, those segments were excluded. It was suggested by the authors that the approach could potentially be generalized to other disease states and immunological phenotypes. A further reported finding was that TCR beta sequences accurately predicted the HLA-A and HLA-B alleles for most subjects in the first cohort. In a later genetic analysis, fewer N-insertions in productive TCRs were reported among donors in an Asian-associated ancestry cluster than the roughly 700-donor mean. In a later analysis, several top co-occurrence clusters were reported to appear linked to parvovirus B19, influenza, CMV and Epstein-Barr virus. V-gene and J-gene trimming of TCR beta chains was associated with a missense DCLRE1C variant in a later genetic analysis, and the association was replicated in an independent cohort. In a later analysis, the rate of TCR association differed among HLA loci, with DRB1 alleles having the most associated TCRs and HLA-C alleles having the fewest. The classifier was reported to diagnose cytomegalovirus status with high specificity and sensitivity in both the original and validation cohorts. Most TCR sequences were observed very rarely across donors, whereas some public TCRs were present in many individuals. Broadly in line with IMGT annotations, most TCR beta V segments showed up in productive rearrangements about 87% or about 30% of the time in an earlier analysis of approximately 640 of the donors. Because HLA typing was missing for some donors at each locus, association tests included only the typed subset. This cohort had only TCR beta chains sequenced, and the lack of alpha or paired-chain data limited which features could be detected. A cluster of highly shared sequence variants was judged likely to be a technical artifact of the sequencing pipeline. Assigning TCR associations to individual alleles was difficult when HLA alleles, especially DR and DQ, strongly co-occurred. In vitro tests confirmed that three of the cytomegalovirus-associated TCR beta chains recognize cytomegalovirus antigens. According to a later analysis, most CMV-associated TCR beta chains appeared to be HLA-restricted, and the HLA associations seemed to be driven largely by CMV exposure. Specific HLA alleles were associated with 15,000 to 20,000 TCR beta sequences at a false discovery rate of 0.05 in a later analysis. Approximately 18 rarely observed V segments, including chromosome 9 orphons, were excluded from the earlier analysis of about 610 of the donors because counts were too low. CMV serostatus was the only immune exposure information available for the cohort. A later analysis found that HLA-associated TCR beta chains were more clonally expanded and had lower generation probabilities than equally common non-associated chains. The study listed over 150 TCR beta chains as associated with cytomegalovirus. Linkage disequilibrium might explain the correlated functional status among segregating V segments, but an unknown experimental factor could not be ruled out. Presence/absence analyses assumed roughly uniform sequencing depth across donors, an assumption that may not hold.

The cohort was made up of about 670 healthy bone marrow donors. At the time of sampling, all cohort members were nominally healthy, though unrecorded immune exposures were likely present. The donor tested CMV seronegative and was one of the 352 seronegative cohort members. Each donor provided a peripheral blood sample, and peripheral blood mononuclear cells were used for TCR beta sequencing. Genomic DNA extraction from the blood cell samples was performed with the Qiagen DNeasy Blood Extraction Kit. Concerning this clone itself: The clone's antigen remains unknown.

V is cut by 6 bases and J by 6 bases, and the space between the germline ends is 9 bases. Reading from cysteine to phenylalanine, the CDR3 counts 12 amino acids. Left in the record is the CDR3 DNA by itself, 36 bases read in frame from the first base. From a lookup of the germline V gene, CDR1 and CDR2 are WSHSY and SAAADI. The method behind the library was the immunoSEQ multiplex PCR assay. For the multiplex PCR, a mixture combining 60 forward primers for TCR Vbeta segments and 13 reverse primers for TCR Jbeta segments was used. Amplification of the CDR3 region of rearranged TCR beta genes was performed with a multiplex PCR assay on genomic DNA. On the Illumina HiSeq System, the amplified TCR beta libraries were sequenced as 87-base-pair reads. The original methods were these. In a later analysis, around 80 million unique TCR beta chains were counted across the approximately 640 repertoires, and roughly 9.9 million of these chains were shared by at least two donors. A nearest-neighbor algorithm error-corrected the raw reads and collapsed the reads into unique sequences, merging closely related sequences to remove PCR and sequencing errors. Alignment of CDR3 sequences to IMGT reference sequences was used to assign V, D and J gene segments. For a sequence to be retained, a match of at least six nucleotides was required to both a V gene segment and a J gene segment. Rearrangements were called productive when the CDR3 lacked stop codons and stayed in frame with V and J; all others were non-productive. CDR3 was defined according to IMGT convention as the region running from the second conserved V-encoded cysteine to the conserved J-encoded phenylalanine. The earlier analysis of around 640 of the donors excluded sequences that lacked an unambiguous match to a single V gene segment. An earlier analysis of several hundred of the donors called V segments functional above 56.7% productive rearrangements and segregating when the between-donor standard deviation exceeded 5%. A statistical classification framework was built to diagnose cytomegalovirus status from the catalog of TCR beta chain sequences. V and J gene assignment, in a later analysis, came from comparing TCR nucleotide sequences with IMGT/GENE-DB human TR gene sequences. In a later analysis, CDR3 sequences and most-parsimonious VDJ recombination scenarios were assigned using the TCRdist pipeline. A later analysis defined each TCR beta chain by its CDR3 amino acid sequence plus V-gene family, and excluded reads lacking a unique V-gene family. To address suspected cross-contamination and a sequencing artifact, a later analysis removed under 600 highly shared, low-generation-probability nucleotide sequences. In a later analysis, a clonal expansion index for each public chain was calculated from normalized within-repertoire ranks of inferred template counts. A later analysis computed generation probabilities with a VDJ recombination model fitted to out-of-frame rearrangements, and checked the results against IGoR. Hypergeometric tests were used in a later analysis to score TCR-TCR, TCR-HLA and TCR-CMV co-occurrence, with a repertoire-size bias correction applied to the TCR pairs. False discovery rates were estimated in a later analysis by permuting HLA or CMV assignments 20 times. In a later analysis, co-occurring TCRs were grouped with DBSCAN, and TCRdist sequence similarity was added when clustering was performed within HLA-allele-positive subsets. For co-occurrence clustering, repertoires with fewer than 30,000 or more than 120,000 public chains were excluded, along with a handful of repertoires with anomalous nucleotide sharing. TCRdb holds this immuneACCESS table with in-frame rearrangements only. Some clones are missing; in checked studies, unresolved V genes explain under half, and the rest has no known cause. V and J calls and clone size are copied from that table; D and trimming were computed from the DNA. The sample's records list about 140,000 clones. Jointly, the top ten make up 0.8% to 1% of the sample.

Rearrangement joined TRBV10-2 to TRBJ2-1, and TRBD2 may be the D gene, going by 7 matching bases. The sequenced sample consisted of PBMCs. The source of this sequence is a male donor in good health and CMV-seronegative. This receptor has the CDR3 CASRGGANEQFF. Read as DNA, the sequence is TGCGCCAGCAGGGGGGGGGCCAATGAGCAGTTCTTC.